Here is one T cell receptor beta chain with its context. This receptor's antigen is unknown. Base qualities are not recorded, but no much larger clone differs from it by a single base. Library preparation employed RT-PCR. Sequencing took place on a NextSeq 550. TCRdb itself trimmed the public reads at Q25 with fastp, ran MiXCR and retained productive beta chains. Each CDR3 protein gets just one entry, which takes the most common genes and DNA from the rows behind it. This sample gives around 82,000 distinct CDR3 sequences in total; 4% to 5% of them show up just once. The ten largest clones capture roughly 2.5% of the sample. The data originate from a study of patients and donors after allogeneic stem cell transplantation (TCRdb year 2020). The germline V gene specifies SGHTA as CDR1 and FQGTGA as CDR2. Reading from cysteine to phenylalanine, the CDR3 counts 13 amino acids. Only the CDR3 DNA stays, 39 bases, in frame from base 1. V is cut back by 5 bases and J by 6 bases, with 2 bases in the junction unmatched.

The chain couples TRBV7-3 to TRBJ2-1, with 9 middle bases fitting TRBD1. This TCR derives from a human donor who was either an allogeneic HSCT recipient or a stem cell or donor lymphocyte infusion donor (not recorded which). It is not recorded whose cells these are; they may come from a transplant donor. Sequenced: blood, either unsorted or a sorted T cell fraction (not recorded which). The CDR3 loop reads CASSATGGNEQFF. The bases are TGTGCCAGCAGCGCGACAGGGGGCAATGAGCAGTTCTTC.